The sequence of this T cell receptor (beta chain) was determined in a study of Ad26.COV2.S vaccination and SARS-CoV-2 variants. Germline assignment: CDR1 MNHNS and CDR2 SASEGT. There are 12 residues in the CDR3. V lost 3 bases, J lost 8 bases, and 10 bases lay in between. Produced via immunoSEQ multiplex PCR; TCRdb's table is partial and in-frame only. This table has around 320,000 clones, about nine tenths appearing once. The treatment was: roughly 19 received Ad26.COV2.S at low or high dose, single or two shots; 5 received placebo; per-sample allocation not given. Specimen acquisition occurred on day 63 following the initial vaccine or placebo injection.

The sequence was collected from a person between 18 and 65 years old who received the Ad26.COV2.S COVID-19 vaccine or a placebo. The material was peripheral blood, obtained in a trial of Ad26.COV2.S vaccine versus placebo. J is TRBJ1-1 and V is TRBV6-1; D is uncertain. The CDR3 nucleotides read TGTGCCAGCAGTGAGGCTGAGGCCGAAGCTTTCTTT. Translation gives CASSEAEAEAFF.